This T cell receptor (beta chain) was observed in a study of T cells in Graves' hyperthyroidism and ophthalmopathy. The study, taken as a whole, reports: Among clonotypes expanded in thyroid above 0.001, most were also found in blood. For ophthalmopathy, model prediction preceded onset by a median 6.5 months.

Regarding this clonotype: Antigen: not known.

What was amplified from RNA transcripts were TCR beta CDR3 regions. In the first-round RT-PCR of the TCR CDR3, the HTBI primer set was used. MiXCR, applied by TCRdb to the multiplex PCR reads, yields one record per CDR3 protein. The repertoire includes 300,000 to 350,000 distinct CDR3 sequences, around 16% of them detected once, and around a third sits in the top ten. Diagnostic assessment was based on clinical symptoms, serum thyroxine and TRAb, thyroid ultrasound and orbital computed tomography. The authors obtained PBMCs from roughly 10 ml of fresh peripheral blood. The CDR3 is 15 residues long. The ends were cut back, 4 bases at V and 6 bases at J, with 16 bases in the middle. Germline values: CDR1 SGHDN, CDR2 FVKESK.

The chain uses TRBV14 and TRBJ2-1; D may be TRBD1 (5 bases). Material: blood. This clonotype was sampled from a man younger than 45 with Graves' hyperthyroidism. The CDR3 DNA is TGTGCCAGCAGCCCAGGGTCCCTACTCGGCAATGAGCAGTTCTTC. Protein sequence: CASSPGSLLGNEQFF.